Sequencing of this TCR beta chain was carried out in a study of blood T cell repertoires in COVID-19. Study at large: Spain, Italy and the United States supplied samples that represented acute and convalescent COVID-19. Sources were T cells, B-cell-depleted T cells, or PBMCs; the material itself was cDNA or gDNA.

In the original processing: Nucleated cell number was recorded as an estimate derived from reference gene primer amplification. Sequenced by immunoSEQ multiplex PCR; TCRdb stores in-frame clones only, minus some. V and J calls plus clone size are reproduced from that table; the DNA served to infer D and trimming. The sample consists of 250,000 to 300,000 clones, approximately 89% of them appearing once. Germline values: CDR1 SGHRS, CDR2 YFSETQ. CDR3 length equals 15 residues. The trim removed 2 bases at V and 4 bases at J, leaving 7 bases unmatched. The sample taken for sequencing was PBMCs or T cells enriched from blood (not recorded which). This chain joins TRBV5-1 and TRBJ2-5, with TRBD2 matching over 8 bases. This TCR derives from a woman aged 55-70 years who had recovered from COVID-19. The DNA for the CDR3 is TGCGCCAGCAGCTTAAAGGACGGGAGGGGAGAGACCCAGTACTTC. Translation: CASSLKDGRGETQYF.